This T cell receptor beta chain was found in a study of T cells in Graves' hyperthyroidism and ophthalmopathy. This clonotype was seen repeatedly, ten times or more. Its antigen remains unknown. RNA transcripts were the template for amplifying TCR beta CDR3 regions. Carried out on the TCR CDR3, a first-round RT-PCR used the HTBI primer set. MiXCR was run by TCRdb on the multiplex PCR reads, yielding one entry per CDR3 protein. The sample yields about 290,000 distinct CDR3 sequences, around 13% seen once. Study results and caveats: Most thyroid clonotypes expanded above 0.001 appeared in blood too.

The CDR3 spans 17 residues. Trimming at V came to 7 bases and at J to 0 bases, leaving 13 bases not matched to a gene. The origin of this receptor is a woman in her thirties or forties with Graves' hyperthyroidism. The sequenced sample was blood. V gene TRBV12-3 or TRBV12-4 combines with J gene TRBJ2-3; 7 bases map to TRBD2. The CDR3 loop reads CASIGGGWGASTDTQYF. The CDR3 coding sequence is TGTGCCAGCATTGGGGGGGGGTGGGGCGCAAGCACAGATACGCAGTATTTT.